This T cell receptor (beta chain) was sequenced for a study of T cell repertoires in cytomegalovirus infection (dated by TCRdb to between 2017 and 2020). At the level of the whole study: Donor HLA type was relevant to the analysis, as public TCR beta signatures indicated carriage of CMV infection together with the matching HLA type. The paper's findings and limits, for the study overall: The ex vivo response was dominated by HLA-C-restricted CMV-specific TCR beta clonotypes, which also provided the single most frequent clonotype in two of eight donors. Carriers of CMV infection plus the relevant HLA type were discriminated by the cumulative frequency of public TCR beta family members in the study cohort and in an independent 352-donor cohort.

Counted from cysteine to phenylalanine, this CDR3 has 13 amino acids. The CDR3 DNA has 39 bases and is translated from base 1. Based on the germline V gene, the CDR1 and CDR2 sequences are MNHEY and SVGEGT. After removal of 6 bases from V and 4 bases from J, the junction retains 5 bases not matched to a gene. The table lists this clonotype with many counts. There is no known antigen for this receptor. No quality values exist for individual bases; no much larger clone is one base distant. TCRdb names Illumina HiSeq 1500 as the instrument used. TCRdb passed the public sequencing reads through fastp at Q25 and MiXCR, retaining productive beta sequences. Rows with a matching CDR3 protein are joined into one entry that keeps the most common DNA and genes. This sample is represented by around 230,000 distinct CDR3 sequences; roughly 6.5% of them were singletons. The ten largest clones add up to 6.5% of the sample.

The source is a human donor in good health (CMV status not recorded). Some clones in this sample may be carry-over from other donors' samples. The sequence joins TRBV6-2 or TRBV6-3 to TRBJ1-1, and 7 junctional nucleotides match TRBD1. Material for sequencing was PBMCs. The sequence in DNA is TGTGCCAGCAGCCGCGGGACAGTCACTGAAGCTTTCTTT. The resulting protein is CASSRGTVTEAFF.